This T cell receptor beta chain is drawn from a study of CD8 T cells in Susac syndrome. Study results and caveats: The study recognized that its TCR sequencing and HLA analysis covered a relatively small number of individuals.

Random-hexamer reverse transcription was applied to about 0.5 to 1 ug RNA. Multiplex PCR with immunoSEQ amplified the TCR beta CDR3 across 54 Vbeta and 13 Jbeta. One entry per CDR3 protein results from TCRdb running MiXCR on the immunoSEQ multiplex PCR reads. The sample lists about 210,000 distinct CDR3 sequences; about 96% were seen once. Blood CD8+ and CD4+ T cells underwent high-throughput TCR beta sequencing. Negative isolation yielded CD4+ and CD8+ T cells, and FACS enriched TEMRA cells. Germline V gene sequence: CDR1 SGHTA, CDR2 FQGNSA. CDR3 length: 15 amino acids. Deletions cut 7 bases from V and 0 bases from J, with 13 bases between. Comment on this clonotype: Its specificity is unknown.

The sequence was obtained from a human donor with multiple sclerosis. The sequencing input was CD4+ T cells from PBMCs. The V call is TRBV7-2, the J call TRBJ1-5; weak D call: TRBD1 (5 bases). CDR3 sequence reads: CASKEQVNSNQPQHF. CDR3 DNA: TGTGCCAGCAAAGAACAGGTTAATAGCAATCAGCCCCAGCATTTT.